This T cell receptor beta chain was sequenced during a study of technical replicates of blood from several donors. The CDR3 is made up of 13 amino acids. Germline-derived CDR1 and CDR2 are GTSNPN and SVGIG (reference sequence). The ends were cut back, 3 bases at V and 7 bases at J, with 15 bases in the middle. Data came from immunoSEQ multiplex PCR; TCRdb stores just in-frame clones and leaves some out. Counted here are over 15,000 clones, about nine tenths occurring once; the ten biggest clones make up approximately 13%. The chain couples TRBV30 to TRBJ1-2, with D perhaps TRBD1 (6 bases). Sequenced input: PBMCs. The sequence was collected from a human donor in good health. The CDR3 reads CAWRPQGLGGYTF. As DNA, the CDR3 is TGTGCCTGGAGGCCCCAGGGGCTTGGTGGCTACACCTTC.